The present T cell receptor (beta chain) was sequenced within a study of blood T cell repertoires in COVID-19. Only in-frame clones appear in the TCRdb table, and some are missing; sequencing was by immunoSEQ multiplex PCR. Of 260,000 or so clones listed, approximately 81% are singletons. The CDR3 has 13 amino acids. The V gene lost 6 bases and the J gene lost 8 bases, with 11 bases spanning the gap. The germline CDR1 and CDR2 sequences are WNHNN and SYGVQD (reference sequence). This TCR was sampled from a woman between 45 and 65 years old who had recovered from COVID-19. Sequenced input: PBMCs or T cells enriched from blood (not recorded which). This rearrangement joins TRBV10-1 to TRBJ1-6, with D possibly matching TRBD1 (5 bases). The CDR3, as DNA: TGCGCCAGCAGCAGGGATAGTGATTCACCCCTCCACTTT. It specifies CASSRDSDSPLHF.